Each of the 2 T cell receptor beta chains below was sequenced from the same sample in a study of glioma-infiltrating T cells. The iRepertoire nested amplicon-rescue multiplex PCR amplified TCR alpha and beta CDR3s from RNA. One entry per CDR3 protein results from TCRdb running MiXCR on the multiplex PCR reads. The sample holds some 190,000 distinct CDR3 sequences, more than 30% seen once. Sequenced: glioma tissue, nonneoplastic brain tissue, or PBMCs (not recorded which). These receptors were taken from a human donor with low-grade glioma or glioblastoma, undergoing nonglioma brain surgery, or in good health (not recorded which).

Regarding this clonotype: The germline gene is not matched at one end of the junction; a read error may be the cause. The chain recombines TRBV9 with TRBJ1-2, with a weak D call TRBD1 (5 bases). This CDR3 region has 15 residues. Germline CDR1 is SGDLS and CDR2 is YYNGEE. The CDR3 spells CASSGGGGDSYAYTF. The CDR3 DNA reads as TGTGCCAGCAGCGGCGGGGGGGGGGACTCCTATGCCTACACCTTC.

In the case of this clonotype: This could be a read error, since a much larger clone is one nucleotide away. This rearrangement joins TRBV2 to TRBJ2-5; TRBD1 agrees at 8 bases. Germline CDR1 and CDR2: SNHLY and FYNNEI. CDR3 size: 15 residues. In DNA form, the CDR3 reads TGTGCCATACGTCGGGTGGACAGGGCTGGAGAGGCCCAGTACTTC. The encoded protein is CAIRRVDRAGEAQYF.